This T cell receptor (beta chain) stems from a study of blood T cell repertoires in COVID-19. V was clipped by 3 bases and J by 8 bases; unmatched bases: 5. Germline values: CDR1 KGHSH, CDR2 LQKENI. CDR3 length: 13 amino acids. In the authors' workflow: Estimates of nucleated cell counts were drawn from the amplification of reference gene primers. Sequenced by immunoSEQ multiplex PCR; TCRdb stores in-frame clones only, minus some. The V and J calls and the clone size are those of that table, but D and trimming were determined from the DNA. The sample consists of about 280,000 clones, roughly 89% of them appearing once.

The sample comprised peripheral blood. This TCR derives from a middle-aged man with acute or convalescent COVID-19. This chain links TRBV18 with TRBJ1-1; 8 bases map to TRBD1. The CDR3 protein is CASSPRQGTEAFF. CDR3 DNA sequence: TGTGCCAGCTCACCCAGACAGGGGACCGAAGCTTTCTTT.